This T cell receptor beta chain was captured by sequencing in a study of cytotoxic CD8 clonotypes in ibrutinib-treated CLL. V was clipped by 0 bases and J by 3 bases, with 16 bases between them. This CDR3 spans 16 amino acids. CDR1 and CDR2 (germline): SGDLS, YYNGEE. Cryopreserved PBMCs supplied 2 to 2.5 micrograms of genomic DNA for TCR beta libraries. Profiling relied on immunoSEQ multiplex PCR, and the TCRdb table lists in-frame clones only, not all of them. The sample lists about 49,000 clones; 60% to 80% were seen once. The chain uses TRBV9 and TRBJ2-7; possibly TRBD1 for D (5 bases). Here the sequenced sample was PBMCs, taken after 12 months of ibrutinib treatment. The TCR originated in a human donor with chronic lymphocytic leukemia. The CDR3 protein is CASSVAWAGPIYEQYF. DNA for the CDR3: TGTGCCAGCAGCGTAGCTTGGGCAGGGCCTATCTACGAGCAGTACTTC.